Each of the 3 T cell receptor beta chains below was sequenced from the same sample in a study of T cell repertoires in cytomegalovirus infection. These receptors have no identified antigens. TCRdb called the reads again in MiXCR, with one record for every CDR3 protein. The sample lists 95,000 to 150,000 distinct CDR3 sequences; 32% were seen once. Sequencing used CD8+ T cells from cultured PBMCs, obtained from culture after CMV antigen stimulation. These receptors came from a human donor in good health (CMV status not recorded). Some clones in this sample may be carry-over from other donors' samples.

This CDR3 is CASGVGLGGANVLTF. The CDR3 DNA reads TGTGCCAGCGGCGTGGGGCTGGGAGGGGCCAACGTCCTGACTTTC. The rearrangement links TRBV7-6 to TRBJ2-6; tentative D call: TRBD1 (5 bases). The length of the CDR3 is 15 residues. CDR1 and CDR2 from the germline V gene are SGHVS and FNYEAQ. Deletions cut 8 bases from V and 4 bases from J, with 15 bases between.

The sample holds many counts of this clonotype. The rearrangement joins TRBV9 to TRBJ1-6, with unresolved D. The CDR3 is made up of 17 amino acids. V was cut by 4 bases and J by 0 bases, with 14 bases left in between. CDR1 is SGDLS, CDR2 YYNGEE, per germline. The CDR3, as DNA: TGTGCCAGCAGCATAGGACCTTTCATCTCCTATAATTCACCCCTCCACTTT. Translating gives CASSIGPFISYNSPLHF.

The gene calls are TRBV18 and TRBJ2-3; tentatively, D is TRBD1 (5 bases). There are 14 residues in the CDR3. Germline CDR1 is KGHSH and CDR2 is LQKENI. The V and J ends lost 3 bases and 2 bases respectively, with 9 bases between them. In DNA, the CDR3 is TGTGCCAGCTCACCTGACAGCCTCACAGATACGCAGTATTTT. Protein sequence: CASSPDSLTDTQYF.